What follows are 12 T cell receptor beta chains derived from one specimen sequenced in a study of response to subunit inactivated influenza vaccine. TCRdb fed the RT-PCR reads into MiXCR, producing one record per CDR3 protein. The top ten clones hold 11% of a sample with fewer than 800,000 distinct CDR3 sequences, 15% to 18% of them seen once. Sequencing was performed on PBMCs from blood, taken 11 to 12 days after vaccination. All receptors derive from a man aged 50 to 59 who received an inactivated influenza vaccine.

The rearrangement uses TRBV20-1 and TRBJ1-2; D is unresolved. V lost 0 bases and J 4 bases, leaving 9 bases between the germline ends. The CDR3 has 13 residues. Germline-derived CDR1 and CDR2 are DFQATT and SNEGSKA (reference sequence). CDR3 region: CSAREFAGYGYTF. In DNA, the CDR3 is TGCAGTGCTAGAGAGTTTGCAGGCTATGGCTACACCTTC.

The V and J genes are TRBV12-3 or TRBV12-4 and TRBJ1-5; perhaps TRBD1 as D (6 bases). CDR3 length: 16 amino acids. Trimming stripped 3 bases from V and 3 bases from J, with 15 bases between. The chain's CDR3 is CASSFVWGADNQPQHF. For the CDR3, the DNA is TGTGCCAGCAGTTTCGTTTGGGGGGCAGACAATCAGCCCCAGCATTTT.

The gene calls are TRBV20-1 and TRBJ2-3; TRBD2 agrees at 10 bases. The length of the CDR3 is 14 residues. CDR1 is DFQATT and CDR2 is SNEGSKA in the germline V gene (reference sequence). Losses at the gene ends were 6 bases for V and 3 bases for J; bases not matched to a gene: 6. The CDR3 here is CSARYSGGTDTQYF. The CDR3 nucleotides read TGCAGTGCACGGTATAGCGGGGGGACAGATACGCAGTATTTT.

This clonotype was observed a few times. The gene calls are TRBV5-1 and TRBJ2-5, with TRBD2 identical over 8 bases. The CDR3 length is 15 residues. Trimming cost V 3 bases and J 5 bases; bases outside gene matches: 9. Germline V gene data show CDR1 as SGHRS and CDR2 as YFSETQ. The CDR3 DNA reads as TGCGCCAGCAGCTGGGAGACTAGCGAGGATGAGACCCAGTACTTC. Protein sequence: CASSWETSEDETQYF.

The CDR3 nucleotides read TGCAGTGCTAGAGGACAGGGGGCGGGGGGCTACACCTTC. This encodes CSARGQGAGGYTF. The chain is built from TRBV20-1 and TRBJ1-2; TRBD1 agrees at 10 bases. The CDR3 covers 13 residues. Germline V gene lookup returns CDR1 DFQATT and CDR2 SNEGSKA (reference sequence). V lost 1 base to trimming and J lost 8 bases; unmatched junction nucleotides: 4.

Only a few counts were recorded for this clonotype. This chain links TRBV7-2 with TRBJ2-5; D gene unclear. Trimming removed 2 bases from V and 2 bases from J, with 12 bases in between. Looked up from germline, CDR1 is SGHTA and CDR2 is FQGNSA. This CDR3 is built from 15 residues. CDR3 sequence (DNA): TGTGCCAGCAGCTTAAATCTGCCAGCTCAAGAGACCCAGTACTTC. It specifies CASSLNLPAQETQYF.

This clonotype was observed at least ten times. The genes are TRBV10-3 and TRBJ1-5; D is possibly TRBD1 (5 bases). V was shortened by 2 bases and J by 5 bases, with 7 bases between the two germline ends. This CDR3 has 13 residues. The germline gives CDR1 ENHRY, CDR2 SYGVKD. The CDR3 DNA sequence: TGTGCCATCAGTGAGGGGGGGGATCAGCCCCAGCATTTT. Translating it yields CAISEGGDQPQHF.

V usage is TRBV29-1 and J usage is TRBJ2-7; TRBD2 agrees at 15 bases. V gave up 4 bases and J gave up 3 bases; unmatched junction bases: 10. The CDR3 is 17 amino acids. CDR1 and CDR2 (germline): SQVTM, ANQGSEA. CDR3: CSVAGLRTSGGVYEQYF. The CDR3 DNA is TGCAGCGTTGCTGGGCTTAGGACTAGCGGGGGGGTCTACGAGCAGTACTTC.

The rearrangement uses TRBV10-3 and TRBJ2-3; 10 bases fit TRBD2. The CDR3 covers 16 residues. The J segment lost 7 bases and the V segment lost 0 bases, leaving 7 bases of the junction unmatched. Germline V gene sequence: CDR1 ENHRY, CDR2 SYGVKD. CDR3 sequence reads: CAISESWLAGENTQYF. CDR3 nucleotides: TGTGCCATCAGTGAGTCGTGGCTAGCGGGAGAAAATACGCAGTATTTT.

For this clonotype: An end of the junction does not agree with germline; a read error may underlie this. V usage is TRBV27 and J usage is TRBJ1-1, with D possibly TRBD1 on 5 matching bases. CDR1 and CDR2 from the germline V gene are MNHEY and SMNVEV (reference sequence). This CDR3 contains 14 residues. The CDR3 protein is CVSSLGRGNTEAFF. The CDR3 DNA reads as TGTGTCAGCAGTTTGGGGAGGGGGAACACTGAAGCTTTCTTT.

This clonotype has a single count. V is TRBV20-1 and J is TRBJ2-4, with 7 bases lining up with TRBD2. The CDR3 contains 15 residues. Unmatched junction bases numbered 15, after V lost 6 bases and J lost 7 bases. Germline CDR1 is DFQATT and CDR2 is SNEGSKA (reference sequence). This CDR3 reads CSAHPGDRSGNIQYF. The CDR3 DNA is TGCAGTGCCCACCCCGGGGATCGTAGCGGGAACATTCAGTACTTC.

This chain links TRBV12-3 or TRBV12-4 with TRBJ2-1; TRBD2 might be the D (6 bases). CDR3 size: 15 residues. With 5 bases removed from V and 7 bases from J, the gap between germline ends came to 18 bases. CDR3 DNA sequence: TGTGCCAGCAGTCCCCGAGGCGGAGGGTGGAATGAGCAGTTCTTC. It translates to CASSPRGGGWNEQFF.